The clone carrying this TCR beta chain was recorded many times. Its antigen remains unidentified. Regions amplified from RNA transcripts were the TCR beta CDR3 regions. First-round RT-PCR with HTBI primers amplified the TCR CDR3 region. Each CDR3 protein is one row after TCRdb ran MiXCR on the multiplex PCR reads. In the table there are around 56,000 distinct CDR3 sequences, 53% of which are singletons. The CDR3 extends over 15 amino acids. The junction had 8 bases not matched to a gene; V was cut back by 2 bases and J by 2 bases. Germline-derived CDR1 and CDR2 are SQVTM and ANQGSEA. Ophthalmopathy patients showed a Clinical Activity Score of at least 3, NOSPECS grade of at least 4 and duration under 3 months. The data stem from a study of T cells in Graves' hyperthyroidism and ophthalmopathy. Study results and caveats: A model using 13 V-J features told ophthalmopathy apart from stable hyperthyroidism.

Input material: blood. This receptor was identified in a woman between 55 and 75 years old with Graves' ophthalmopathy. J is TRBJ1-2 and V is TRBV29-1; 7 positions match TRBD1. CDR3: CSVENPTGRNYGYTF. Written as DNA, the CDR3 is TGCAGCGTTGAAAATCCGACAGGGCGGAACTATGGCTACACCTTC.